This T cell receptor (beta chain) was documented in a study of T cell changes during pregnancy in multiple sclerosis. Using immunoSEQ multiplex PCR, the repertoire was profiled, and TCRdb retains in-frame clones only, with some absent. The top ten clones hold around 1.2% of a sample with 40,000 to 50,000 clones, roughly nine tenths of them seen once. The CDR3 contains 15 residues. CDR1 LNHDA and CDR2 SQIVND come from the germline V gene (reference sequence). The V gene lost 0 bases and the J gene lost 0 bases, with 6 bases spanning the gap. The chain combines TRBV19 with TRBJ1-5; maybe TRBD1 (6 bases). This TCR derives from a female donor with multiple sclerosis, enrolled in a pregnancy study. Sequencing was performed on CD4+ T cells from peripheral blood mononuclear cells, taken in the first trimester of pregnancy. The CDR3: CASSIEGGSNQPQHF. The CDR3 bases are TGTGCCAGTAGTATAGAAGGGGGTAGCAATCAGCCCCAGCATTTT.